A single sample is the source of the 23 T cell receptor beta chains below, sequenced in a study of neurological immune-mediated disorders. TCRdb reanalysed the 5' RACE reads using MiXCR and keeps one entry per CDR3 protein. The sample has fewer than 50,000 distinct CDR3 sequences; roughly 13% are singletons. The sample's time point: longitudinal time-point 3. Sequencing used PBMCs. The origin of the receptors is a male donor with HTLV-1-associated myelopathy (HAM/TSP).

Many counts were recorded for this clonotype. The rearrangement links TRBV18 to TRBJ2-7, with 7 bases fitting TRBD1. V gave up 3 bases and J gave up 1 base; unmatched junction bases: 6. The length of the CDR3 is 15 residues. Germline V CDR1 and CDR2: KGHSH, LQKENI. CDR3 loop: CASSPLPGQSYEQYF. In nucleotides, the CDR3 is TGTGCCAGCTCACCGCTCCCGGGACAGTCCTACGAGCAGTACTTC. Filled out from reference TRBV18 and TRBJ2-7, the complete variable domain reads NAGVMQNPRHLVRRRGQEARLRCSPMKGHSHVYWYRQLPEEGLKFMVYLQKENIIDESGMPKERFSAEFPKEGPSILRIQQVVRGDSAAYFCASSPLPGQSYEQYFGPGTRLTVT.

There are many counts of this clonotype. The V call is TRBV5-1, the J call TRBJ2-1; 7 nucleotides agree with TRBD1. Germline CDR1 SGHRS, CDR2 YFSETQ. This CDR3 has 15 amino acids. V shed 4 bases, J shed 6 bases, and the junction held 10 bases outside the gene matches. CDR3 DNA sequence: TGCGCCAGCAGCCTCACCCAGGGACAGACCAATGAGCAGTTCTTC. As protein: CASSLTQGQTNEQFF.

The V call is TRBV12-3 or TRBV12-4, the J call TRBJ1-6, with 10 bases lining up with TRBD1. This CDR3 spans 15 amino acids. V gave up 5 bases and J gave up 7 bases; unmatched junction bases: 5. The CDR3 is CASSPRTGGNSPLHF. The CDR3 DNA reads TGTGCCAGCAGTCCCCGGACAGGGGGGAATTCACCCCTCCACTTT.

This clonotype was detected many times. V gene TRBV27 combines with J gene TRBJ2-1, with TRBD2 matching over 13 bases. The length of the CDR3 is 14 residues. V shed 11 bases, J shed 6 bases, and the junction held 7 bases outside the gene matches. The V gene's germline CDR1 is MNHEY and CDR2 SMNVEV (reference sequence). The CDR3 is CADELAGGPNEQFF. CDR3 DNA: TGTGCCGACGAACTAGCGGGGGGGCCCAATGAGCAGTTCTTC.

The sample holds many counts of this clonotype. The germline gene is not matched at one end of the junction; a read error may be the cause. This rearrangement joins TRBV15 to TRBJ1-4, with D possibly being TRBD1 (5 bases). CDR3 size: 15 residues. Germline CDR1 reads LNHNV; CDR2 reads YYDKDF (reference sequence). DNA for the CDR3: TGTGCCACCAGTAGAGAAAGGGGAACTAATGAAAAACTGTTTTTT. Translation gives CATSRERGTNEKLFF.

This clonotype turned up a few times. The chain employs TRBV7-3 and TRBJ2-3; TRBD1 might be the D (5 bases). The CDR3 has 13 residues. The germline V and J ends were trimmed by 2 bases and 3 bases, with 6 bases remaining between them. From germline, CDR1 is SGHTA and CDR2 FQGTGA. The CDR3 reads CASSLQGTDTQYF. The CDR3 DNA reads TGTGCCAGCAGCTTACAGGGAACAGATACGCAGTATTTT.

This clonotype was recorded many times. The chain uses TRBV14 and TRBJ1-5; D not resolved. The V gene's germline CDR1 is SGHDN and CDR2 FVKESK. The CDR3 contains 13 residues. With 0 bases removed from V and 0 bases from J, the gap between germline ends came to 0 bases. The CDR3 spells CASSQDSNQPQHF. In DNA form, the CDR3 reads TGTGCCAGCAGCCAAGATAGCAATCAGCCCCAGCATTTT.

The sample holds many counts of this clonotype. The rearrangement joins TRBV15 to TRBJ2-3, with TRBD2 matching over 11 bases. Germline lookup yields CDR1 LNHNV and CDR2 YYDKDF (reference sequence). Trimming removed 6 bases from V and 7 bases from J; junction bases left unmatched: 6. The CDR3 runs 14 residues. The CDR3: CATSHSGGEYTQYF. CDR3 bases: TGTGCCACCAGTCATAGCGGGGGGGAGTATACGCAGTATTTT.

This clonotype was observed many times. The V and J genes are TRBV7-9 and TRBJ1-1; D ambiguous. The CDR3 loop spans 14 amino acids. Germline loops: CDR1 SEHNR, CDR2 FQNEAQ (reference sequence). V lost 1 base to trimming and J lost 0 bases, with 6 bases between them. CDR3 coding DNA: TGTGCCAGCAGCTTAGGCCAGTTGAACACTGAAGCTTTCTTT. It encodes CASSLGQLNTEAFF.

The chain is built from TRBV18 and TRBJ2-1, with 7 bases fitting TRBD1. CDR3 size: 14 residues. Germline CDR1 reads KGHSH; CDR2 reads LQKENI. Trimming removed 0 bases from V and 14 bases from J; junction bases left unmatched: 10. The CDR3 nucleotides read TGTGCCAGCTCACCACCGGAAGGGGGCTTGGTGGAGTTCTTC. Encoded protein: CASSPPEGGLVEFF. Full variable domain (rest looked up from reference TRBV18 and TRBJ2-1): NAGVMQNPRHLVRRRGQEARLRCSPMKGHSHVYWYRQLPEEGLKFMVYLQKENIIDESGMPKERFSAEFPKEGPSILRIQQVVRGDSAAYFCASSPPEGGLVEFFGPGTRLTVL.

At least ten counts were recorded for this clonotype. V gene TRBV11-2 combines with J gene TRBJ1-2, with a tentative D call TRBD1 (6 bases). This CDR3 contains 15 residues. V lost 5 bases and J lost 5, with 18 bases in between. Germline assignment: CDR1 SGHAT and CDR2 FQNNGV. CDR3 in DNA: TGTGCCAGCAGCGTAACCGACAGGAGGATTTATGGCTACACCTTC. Residues: CASSVTDRRIYGYTF.

This clonotype is labeled as medium-sized. The genes are TRBV5-1 and TRBJ2-3; 11 bases align to TRBD1. The CDR3 runs 17 residues. The junction had 14 bases not matched to a gene; V was cut back by 3 bases and J by 8 bases. CDR1 and CDR2 (germline): SGHRS, YFSETQ. The CDR3 region is CASSSRAPGQGVSTQYF. The CDR3 DNA is TGCGCCAGCAGCTCCCGGGCCCCGGGACAGGGGGTTTCTACGCAGTATTTT. The variable domain in full, completed from reference TRBV5-1 and TRBJ2-3, reads KAGVTQTPRYLIKTRGQQVTLSCSPISGHRSVSWYQQTPGQGLQFLFEYFSETQRNKGNFPGRFSGRQFSNSRSEMNVSTLELGDSALYLCASSSRAPGQGVSTQYFGPGTRLTVL.

The sample holds many counts of this clonotype. The J gene is TRBJ1-1, the V gene TRBV9; D is perhaps TRBD1 (5 bases). This CDR3 comprises 16 residues. V dropped 0 bases and J dropped 0 bases, with 12 bases sitting between them. Germline CDR1 is SGDLS and CDR2 is YYNGEE. The CDR3 spells CASSVGGLSLNTEAFF. The DNA of the CDR3 is TGTGCCAGCAGCGTAGGGGGGTTGAGTTTGAACACTGAAGCTTTCTTT.

This clonotype is classed as medium-sized. The chain joins TRBV5-1 to TRBJ2-2; D may match TRBD1 or TRBD2 (5 bases each). Between the trimmed V and J ends, which lost 2 bases and 5 bases, there was a span of 7 bases. Per the germline V gene, CDR1 is SGHRS and CDR2 is YFSETQ. This CDR3 is built from 13 residues. The CDR3 loop reads CASSFGATGELFF. DNA for the CDR3: TGCGCCAGCAGCTTCGGGGCGACCGGGGAGCTGTTTTTT.

The sample holds many counts of this clonotype. The gene calls are TRBV20-1 and TRBJ2-5, with D tentatively TRBD1 (5 bases). The CDR3 extends over 14 amino acids. In germline, CDR1 is DFQATT, CDR2 SNEGSKA (reference sequence). The ends were cut back, 0 bases at V and 2 bases at J, with 10 bases in the middle. CDR3: CSARDARTQETQYF. As DNA, the CDR3 is TGCAGTGCTAGAGACGCACGGACACAAGAGACCCAGTACTTC.

This sequence joins TRBV20-1 and TRBJ2-2; D unclear. This CDR3 is built from 12 residues. V was clipped by 1 base and J by 8 bases, with 8 bases between them. CDR1 and CDR2 from the germline V gene are DFQATT and SNEGSKA (reference sequence). CDR3 loop: CSARVSPGELFF. The CDR3 DNA sequence: TGCAGTGCTAGAGTTTCGCCGGGGGAGCTGTTTTTT.

The chain has TRBV5-6 and TRBJ1-3, with D possibly being TRBD1 (5 bases). Looked up from germline, CDR1 is SGHDT and CDR2 is YYEEEE. The CDR3 covers 16 residues. The V and J ends lost 4 bases and 15 bases respectively, with 29 bases between them. The CDR3 here is CASSDPGPLSGNNTYF. Here the CDR3 DNA reads TGTGCCAGCAGCGACCCGGGGCCTCTCTCTGGAAACAACACATATTTT. Filled out from reference TRBV5-6 and TRBJ1-3, the complete variable domain reads DAGVTQSPTHLIKTRGQQVTLRCSPKSGHDTVSWYQQALGQGPQFIFQYYEEEERQRGNFPDRFSGHQFPNYSSELNVNALLLGDSALYLCASSDPGPLSGNNTYFGEGSWLTVV.

In its sample, this clonotype was seen once. This CDR3 is CASLITDTQYF. In DNA, the CDR3 is TGTGCCAGCCTGATCACAGATACGCAGTATTTT. The V and J genes are TRBV3-1 and TRBJ2-3; no reliable D call. The V gene lost 8 bases and the J gene lost 2 bases, with 5 bases spanning the gap. Germline V gives CDR1 LGHDT, CDR2 YNNKEL (reference sequence). This CDR3 spans 11 amino acids.

Ten or more counts support this clonotype. The chain recombines TRBV7-2 with TRBJ1-3; D is perhaps TRBD1 (5 bases). The CDR3 length is 16 residues. The V end was cut by 1 base, the J end by 0 bases, with 10 bases between. The germline V gene encodes CDR1 SGHTA and CDR2 FQGNSA. DNA of the CDR3: TGTGCCAGCAGCTTAGTGGGGACGGCCTCTGGAAACACCATATATTTT. Translated: CASSLVGTASGNTIYF.

This clonotype was counted many times. The chain links TRBV28 to TRBJ1-6; weak D call: TRBD1 (5 bases). This CDR3 is built from 14 residues. CDR1 and CDR2 from the germline V gene are MDHEN and SYDVKM. The V and J ends lost 6 bases and 14 bases respectively, with 20 bases between them. This CDR3 is CASSPIGASRALHF. Written as DNA, the CDR3 is TGTGCCAGCAGCCCAATCGGGGCTTCTAGGGCCCTCCACTTT.

The chain has TRBV6-5 and TRBJ2-7; 7 bases map to TRBD1. There are 15 residues in the CDR3. From germline, CDR1 is MNHEY and CDR2 SVGAGI. J was trimmed by 5 bases and V by 6 bases; bases with no gene match: 13. Written as DNA, the CDR3 is TGTGCCAGCAGGGATCGAGGGGGCGCTTCTGACGAGCAGTACTTC. This codes for CASRDRGGASDEQYF.

Ten or more counts support this clonotype. V is TRBV6-6 and J is TRBJ2-7, with 11 bases aligning to TRBD1. V shed 6 bases and J 5 bases; nucleotides not matched to a gene: 12. Germline CDR1 MNHNY, CDR2 SVGAGI (reference sequence). This CDR3 has 16 residues. CDR3: CASRRGQGAVGHEQYF. For the CDR3, the DNA is TGTGCCAGCAGAAGAGGACAGGGGGCGGTTGGCCACGAGCAGTACTTC.

This clonotype occurred many times. The chain couples TRBV5-6 to TRBJ2-1; 9 bases line up with TRBD1. The germline gives CDR1 SGHDT, CDR2 YYEEEE. This CDR3 comprises 17 residues. Losses at the gene ends were 2 bases for V and 8 bases for J; bases not matched to a gene: 14. This CDR3 reads CASSFYWTGEELDEQFF. The CDR3 DNA follows: TGTGCCAGCAGCTTTTACTGGACAGGGGAAGAATTGGATGAGCAGTTCTTC.